What follows are 8 T cell receptor beta chains derived from one specimen sequenced in a study of T-cell reconstitution after alpha-beta-depleted transplantation in children. Unique molecular identifiers tagged the TCRbeta library. TCRdb reprocessed the PCR reads with MiXCR, giving one entry per CDR3 protein. The sample contains about 980,000 distinct CDR3 sequences, around 30% of which appear only once. This material consisted of PBMCs, mostly from graft donor cells, taken 360 days after TCRalphabeta/CD19-depleted stem cell transplant. These receptor sequences come from a boy younger than two who had a stem cell transplant for SCID, so the T cells may come from the graft donor.

This clonotype has a count of ten or more. The CDR3 loop reads CASSQGTSGSYNEQFF. The DNA for the CDR3 is TGCGCCAGCAGCCAAGGGACTAGCGGTTCCTACAATGAGCAGTTCTTC. V gene TRBV4-1 combines with J gene TRBJ2-1, with 10 bases aligning to TRBD2. V lost 1 base to trimming and J lost 1 base; unmatched junction nucleotides: 1. Germline V gene lookup returns CDR1 MGHRA and CDR2 YSYEKL. CDR3 length: 16 residues.

In this sample, this clonotype turned up a few times. The chain recombines TRBV5-6 with TRBJ2-6; TRBD1 or TRBD2 may be the D gene (5 bases each). The CDR3 is made up of 18 amino acids. V lost 4 bases and J lost 0, with 17 bases in between. Germline values: CDR1 SGHDT, CDR2 YYEEEE. For the CDR3, the DNA is TGTGCCAGCAGCCTCAGGGAAAAGGGGAGCTCTGGGGCCAACGTCCTGACTTTC. Translation gives CASSLREKGSSGANVLTF.

This clonotype was found a few times. This chain joins TRBV12-3 or TRBV12-4 and TRBJ2-6; D possibly corresponds to TRBD2 (7 bases). The V gene lost 4 bases and the J gene lost 2 bases, with 18 bases spanning the gap. The CDR3 loop spans 18 amino acids. CDR3 in amino acids: CASSSHRDYLPGANVLTF. Written as DNA, the CDR3 is TGTGCCAGCAGTTCCCACAGGGACTACCTTCCTGGGGCCAACGTCCTGACTTTC.

This chain uses TRBV2 with TRBJ2-7; TRBD2 aligns across 7 bases. CDR3 size: 13 residues. Germline CDR1 SNHLY, CDR2 FYNNEI. Losses at the gene ends were 6 bases for V and 3 bases for J; bases not matched to a gene: 5. CDR3 region: CASRGGLVYEQYF. The CDR3 bases are TGTGCCAGCAGGGGGGGGTTGGTCTACGAGCAGTACTTC.

This chain's CDR3 is CAISVSGRMNTEAFF. CDR3 nucleotides: TGTGCCATCAGCGTCTCAGGGAGAATGAACACTGAAGCTTTCTTT. The chain carries TRBV10-3 and TRBJ1-1; D might be TRBD1 (5 bases). From germline, CDR1 is ENHRY and CDR2 SYGVKD. The V gene lost 6 bases and the J gene lost 0 bases, with 14 bases spanning the gap. The CDR3 consists of 15 residues.

The chain carries TRBV5-6 and TRBJ2-3, with D perhaps TRBD1 (6 bases). The CDR3 length is 15 residues. Germline V gene data show CDR1 as SGHDT and CDR2 as YYEEEE. The V end was cut by 3 bases, the J end by 2 bases, with 13 bases between. The DNA of the CDR3 is TGTGCCAGCAGCTCCCCGGGACAACCCACAGATACGCAGTATTTT. Translation: CASSSPGQPTDTQYF.

The V gene is TRBV15, the J gene TRBJ2-7; D is unclear. The CDR3 sequence is 15 residues long. Trimming cost V 0 bases and J 1 base, with 10 bases left between them. Germline-derived CDR1 and CDR2 are LNHNV and YYDKDF (reference sequence). CDR3 sequence reads: CATSRDKYGSYEQYF. For the CDR3, the DNA is TGTGCCACCAGCAGAGACAAATACGGTTCCTACGAGCAGTACTTC.

The chain couples TRBV27 to TRBJ2-1; D uncertain. The CDR3 totals 16 residues. The V and J ends lost 5 bases and 0 bases respectively, with 14 bases between them. In germline, CDR1 is MNHEY, CDR2 SMNVEV (reference sequence). CDR3 in DNA: TGTGCCAGCAGTAAATTTCAGACTGCCTCCTACAATGAGCAGTTCTTC. Translated, it gives CASSKFQTASYNEQFF.